The 32 T cell receptor beta chains below were found in one sample sequenced in a study of T cells in localized non-small cell lung cancer. TCRdb's copy holds only in-frame clones and misses some; the assay was immunoSEQ multiplex PCR. The data show around 83,000 clones, with approximately 90% seen just once and roughly 15% held by the top ten. The source material was peripheral blood, sampled before any cancer treatment. The receptors shown here come from a man aged 35-69 years with stage I squamous cell lung carcinoma.

This chain links TRBV18 with TRBJ1-5; D gene ambiguous. CDR1 KGHSH and CDR2 LQKENI come from the germline V gene. The CDR3 contains 13 residues. Trimming pared 3 bases from V and 2 bases from J, leaving 5 bases between. In nucleotides, the CDR3 is TGTGCCAGCTCACCGGGTCGCAATCAGCCCCAGCATTTT. It encodes CASSPGRNQPQHF.

DNA of the CDR3: TGCAGCGTTGCCAGGGGGCGGAGAACTGAAGCTTTCTTT. This sequence encodes CSVARGRRTEAFF. V is TRBV29-1 and J is TRBJ1-1, with 8 bases aligning to TRBD1. In germline, CDR1 is SQVTM, CDR2 ANQGSEA. The CDR3 runs 13 residues. The V gene end was trimmed by 4 bases and the J gene end by 5 bases; junction bases not matched to a gene: 6.

The CDR3 is CASSAPGTGVETQYF. The CDR3 region has the DNA TGTGCCAGCAGCGCCCCCGGGACAGGGGTAGAGACCCAGTACTTC. This rearrangement joins TRBV9 to TRBJ2-5; TRBD1 agrees at 10 bases. This CDR3 region has 15 residues. J was trimmed by 4 bases and V by 3 bases; bases with no gene match: 6. Germline CDR1 is SGDLS and CDR2 is YYNGEE.

The J gene is TRBJ2-2, the V gene TRBV2, with D unclear. Trimming pared 7 bases from V and 2 bases from J, leaving 5 bases between. CDR1 SNHLY and CDR2 FYNNEI come from the germline V gene. CDR3 size: 12 residues. This chain's CDR3 is CASKTNTGELFF. In DNA, the CDR3 is TGTGCCAGCAAGACTAACACCGGGGAGCTGTTTTTT.

This clone rates as medium-sized. V usage is TRBV7-9 and J usage is TRBJ1-5, with D possibly matching TRBD1 (5 bases). V lost 5 bases to trimming and J lost 1 base, with 9 bases between them. CDR3 size: 14 residues. Germline CDR1 SEHNR, CDR2 FQNEAQ (reference sequence). The CDR3 is CASSRDGSNQPQHF. CDR3 DNA sequence: TGTGCCAGCAGCCGGGACGGCAGCAATCAGCCCCAGCATTTT.

The chain combines TRBV27 with TRBJ1-1; D remains ambiguous. Trimming removed 4 bases from V and 1 base from J, with 7 bases in between. The V gene's germline CDR1 is MNHEY and CDR2 SMNVEV (reference sequence). This CDR3 comprises 13 residues. The DNA of the CDR3 is TGTGCCAGCAGTTATACGCAGAACACTGAAGCTTTCTTT. Encoded protein: CASSYTQNTEAFF.

This rearrangement joins TRBV2 to TRBJ2-1, with TRBD1 matching 9 bases. The germline V gene encodes CDR1 SNHLY and CDR2 FYNNEI. Trimming at V came to 6 bases and at J to 1 base, leaving 10 bases not matched to a gene. There are 17 residues in the CDR3. This CDR3 is CASRSAVQGASYNEQFF. DNA of the CDR3: TGTGCCAGCAGGTCGGCCGTACAGGGGGCTTCCTACAATGAGCAGTTCTTC.

The genes are TRBV6-1 and TRBJ1-5; D remains unclear. The germline V gene has CDR1 MNHNS and CDR2 SASEGT. There are 13 residues in the CDR3. The V end lost 6 bases, the J end lost 0 bases, and 6 bases lay between the germline ends. CDR3 nucleotides: TGTGCCAGCAGCTCGTATAGCAATCAGCCCCAGCATTTT. Its protein product is CASSSYSNQPQHF.

This clone appeared once. The chain has TRBV30 and TRBJ1-5, with TRBD1 identical over 9 bases. The V gene's germline CDR1 is GTSNPN and CDR2 SVGIG (reference sequence). The CDR3 is 16 residues long. V lost 1 base to trimming and J lost 3 bases; unmatched junction nucleotides: 7. The CDR3 DNA follows: TGTGCCTGGAGTGGTGCCGGGACAGGGTACAATCAGCCCCAGCATTTT. Amino acids: CAWSGAGTGYNQPQHF.

Details on this clone: A read error may produce the germline difference seen at one junction end. Other DNA variants within this sample encode the same CDR3. V usage is TRBV5-4 and J usage is TRBJ2-6; a weak D match, TRBD2 (5 bases). The germline V gene has CDR1 SGHNT and CDR2 YYREEE (reference sequence). The CDR3 is made up of 16 amino acids. The CDR3 reads CASSLATSSGANVLTF. CDR3 coding DNA: TGCGCCAGCAGCTTGGCTACTAGCTCTGGGGCCAACGTCCTGACTTTC.

The chain is built from TRBV9 and TRBJ1-6, with D unclear. V dropped 4 bases and J dropped 12 bases, with 14 bases sitting between them. CDR1 SGDLS and CDR2 YYNGEE come from the germline V gene. The CDR3 runs to 13 residues. The DNA for the CDR3 is TGTGCCAGCAGCCCCGACTATCCAATACCCCTCCACTTT. This gives the protein CASSPDYPIPLHF. The variable domain in full, completed from reference TRBV9 and TRBJ1-6, reads DSGVTQTPKHLITATGQRVTLRCSPRSGDLSVYWYQQSLDQGLQFLIQYYNGEERAKGNILERFSAQQFPDLHSELNLSSLELGDSALYFCASSPDYPIPLHFGNGTRLTVT.

The V and J genes are TRBV5-1 and TRBJ1-1; 11 bases align to TRBD1. This CDR3 is built from 16 residues. Germline V gene lookup returns CDR1 SGHRS and CDR2 YFSETQ. J was trimmed by 4 bases and V by 7 bases; bases with no gene match: 12. In nucleotides, the CDR3 is TGCGCCAGCCACTCCGGGACAGGGGGTATGGGCACTGAAGCTTTCTTT. This encodes CASHSGTGGMGTEAFF.

The V and J genes are TRBV27 and TRBJ1-2, with a tentative D call TRBD1 (5 bases). Germline V gene data show CDR1 as MNHEY and CDR2 as SMNVEV (reference sequence). The length of the CDR3 is 15 residues. V was cut by 2 bases and J by 5 bases, with 15 bases left in between. This CDR3 is CASSLGGQGRYGYTF. In DNA form, the CDR3 reads TGTGCCAGCAGTTTAGGAGGTCAGGGTCGGTATGGCTACACCTTC.

V is TRBV7-9 and J is TRBJ2-7, with 11 bases identical to TRBD1. CDR1 and CDR2 (germline): SEHNR, FQNEAQ (reference sequence). CDR3 length: 14 amino acids. V shed 5 bases, J shed 4 bases, and the junction held 4 bases outside the gene matches. The DNA of the CDR3 is TGTGCCAGCAGCCGTGGGACAGGGGGGTACGAGCAGTACTTC. This sequence encodes CASSRGTGGYEQYF. Full variable domain (missing parts from reference TRBV7-9 and TRBJ2-7): DTGVSQNPRHKITKRGQNVTFRCDPISEHNRLYWYRQTLGQGPEFLTYFQNEAQLEKSRLLSDRFSAERPKGSFSTLEIQRTEQGDSAMYLCASSRGTGGYEQYFGPGTRLTVT.

The V call is TRBV4-1, the J call TRBJ2-3; 7 nucleotides agree with TRBD1. The CDR3 is 15 residues long. Germline V gene lookup returns CDR1 MGHRA and CDR2 YSYEKL. Trimming removed 2 bases from V and 2 bases from J; junction bases left unmatched: 4. As DNA, the CDR3 is TGCGCCAGCAGCCAAACGGGACAGCTCACAGATACGCAGTATTTT. Amino acids: CASSQTGQLTDTQYF.

The V and J genes are TRBV28 and TRBJ2-7; no clear D gene. V was clipped by 7 bases and J by 5 bases, with 15 bases between them. CDR3 size: 13 residues. Looked up from germline, CDR1 is MDHEN and CDR2 is SYDVKM. The CDR3 region has the DNA TGTGCCAGCAATTCGGCGTACGTCGACGAGCAGTACTTC. The encoded protein is CASNSAYVDEQYF.

This sequence joins TRBV29-1 and TRBJ2-7, with a tentative D call TRBD1 (7 bases). This CDR3 comprises 12 residues. The V gene lost 6 bases and the J gene lost 4 bases, with 13 bases spanning the gap. Germline V gene data show CDR1 as SQVTM and CDR2 as ANQGSEA. CDR3 loop: CSVAQGGYEQYF. The DNA for the CDR3 is TGCAGCGTCGCTCAGGGGGGATACGAGCAGTACTTC.

V and J are TRBV5-1 and TRBJ2-2; D is unclear. With 0 bases removed from V and 1 base from J, the gap between germline ends came to 10 bases. The CDR3 has 16 amino acids. Per the germline V gene, CDR1 is SGHRS and CDR2 is YFSETQ. For the CDR3, the DNA is TGCGCCAGCAGCTTGGACGGTATACGGAACACCGGGGAGCTGTTTTTT. Protein: CASSLDGIRNTGELFF.

The CDR3 reads CASSPPGPNTQYF. The CDR3 nucleotides read TGTGCCAGCAGCCCCCCGGGTCCAAATACGCAGTATTTT. The gene calls are TRBV5-4 and TRBJ2-3; D is uncertain. Trimming left V 4 bases short and J 7 bases short, with 13 bases between. The CDR3 runs 13 residues. CDR1 and CDR2 (germline): SGHNT, YYREEE (reference sequence). Full variable domain (rest looked up from reference TRBV5-4 and TRBJ2-3): ETGVTQSPTHLIKTRGQQVTLRCSSQSGHNTVSWYQQALGQGPQFIFQYYREEENGRGNFPPRFSGLQFPNYSSELNVNALELDDSALYLCASSPPGPNTQYFGPGTRLTVL.

This chain connects TRBV4-1 to TRBJ2-3; 7 nucleotides match TRBD2. V dropped 6 bases and J dropped 1; count of bases not matched to a gene: 10. This CDR3 has 16 amino acids. CDR1 is MGHRA and CDR2 is YSYEKL in the germline V gene. CDR3: CASRSSGERGTDTQYF. The CDR3 DNA follows: TGCGCCAGCAGATCGAGCGGGGAGCGGGGCACAGATACGCAGTATTTT.

The chain couples TRBV5-1 to TRBJ1-1; maybe TRBD1 (6 bases). The CDR3 is made up of 16 amino acids. The ends were cut back, 3 bases at V and 2 bases at J, with 17 bases in the middle. Germline CDR1 is SGHRS and CDR2 is YFSETQ. This CDR3 reads CASSSDQGTLNTEAFF. CDR3 DNA sequence: TGCGCCAGCAGCTCGGACCAGGGGACTCTTAACACTGAAGCTTTCTTT.

This CDR3 is CSVEGWGQGIGGYTF. The DNA for the CDR3 is TGCAGCGTTGAAGGATGGGGACAGGGGATCGGTGGCTACACCTTC. This chain uses TRBV29-1 with TRBJ1-2; 10 positions match TRBD1. The CDR3 is 15 amino acids. Germline CDR1 and CDR2: SQVTM and ANQGSEA. Trimming at V came to 1 base and at J to 7 bases, leaving 9 bases not matched to a gene.

The CDR3 loop reads CASKERPRVTGELFF. The CDR3, as DNA: TGTGCCAGCAAAGAGCGCCCGAGGGTCACCGGGGAGCTGTTTTTT. The rearrangement uses TRBV6-1 and TRBJ2-2, with a possible D match to TRBD2 (5 bases). The ends were cut back, 7 bases at V and 4 bases at J, with 16 bases in the middle. Germline V gene lookup returns CDR1 MNHNS and CDR2 SASEGT. The CDR3 runs 15 residues.

The chain carries TRBV18 and TRBJ1-2, with 8 nucleotides matching TRBD1. V shed 3 bases, J shed 12 bases, and the junction held 6 bases outside the gene matches. Germline V lookup: CDR1 KGHSH, CDR2 LQKENI. CDR3 length: 12 amino acids. For the CDR3, the DNA is TGTGCCAGCTCACCCTCGGACAGGGAAGACACCTTC. This codes for CASSPSDREDTF.

The gene calls are TRBV28 and TRBJ1-5; D is perhaps TRBD1 (5 bases). Germline V gene lookup returns CDR1 MDHEN and CDR2 SYDVKM. The V and J ends lost 7 bases and 3 bases respectively, with 7 bases between them. The CDR3 is made up of 12 amino acids. CDR3 protein: CASKGNNQPQHF. As DNA, the CDR3 is TGTGCCAGCAAGGGGAACAATCAGCCCCAGCATTTT.

The rearrangement uses TRBV5-1 and TRBJ2-3; TRBD1 aligns across 7 bases. The CDR3 spans 16 residues. Germline CDR1 and CDR2: SGHRS and YFSETQ. V lost 4 bases, J lost 6 bases, and 14 bases stayed unmatched. The CDR3 DNA reads as TGCGCCAGCAGCCCTGACCCTAGACAGGGATTGGATACGCAGTATTTT. Translation: CASSPDPRQGLDTQYF.

This chain links TRBV7-9 with TRBJ1-6; D is undetermined. The germline CDR1 and CDR2 sequences are SEHNR and FQNEAQ (reference sequence). This CDR3 region has 14 residues. Trimming removed 7 bases at V and 5 bases at J, with 12 bases between. The CDR3 loop is CASNYIQDNSPLHF. The CDR3, as DNA: TGTGCCAGCAACTATATTCAGGATAATTCACCCCTCCACTTT.

For this clone: Other DNA sequences within the sample encode an identical CDR3. The J gene is TRBJ1-3, the V gene TRBV19; tentative D call: TRBD1 (6 bases). The CDR3 is 14 amino acids. Looked up from germline, CDR1 is LNHDA and CDR2 is SQIVND (reference sequence). V was shortened by 3 bases and J by 1 base, with 7 bases between the two germline ends. CDR3 sequence reads: CASSMRGSGNTIYF. The CDR3 DNA sequence: TGTGCCAGTAGTATGAGGGGGTCTGGAAACACCATATATTTT.

The gene calls are TRBV6-1 and TRBJ2-1, with 7 bases matching TRBD2. The germline CDR1 and CDR2 sequences are MNHNS and SASEGT. V gave up 0 bases and J gave up 0 bases; unmatched junction bases: 5. CDR3 length: 17 residues. The CDR3 is CASSEALGDYSYNEQFF. CDR3 DNA: TGTGCCAGCAGTGAAGCGCTGGGGGACTACTCCTACAATGAGCAGTTCTTC.

This clone has a handful of counts. This sequence joins TRBV5-1 and TRBJ1-2; D not resolved. CDR1 and CDR2 (germline): SGHRS, YFSETQ. Trimming cost V 0 bases and J 7 bases, with 10 bases left between them. The CDR3 length is 13 residues. CDR3 nucleotide sequence: TGCGCCAGCAGCTTGGGTGGCAGCGGTGGCTACACCTTC. It is translated as CASSLGGSGGYTF.

In DNA form, the CDR3 reads TGTGCCAGCAGCTTGCACAGTAACACCGGGGAGCTGTTTTTT. It yields the protein CASSLHSNTGELFF. This chain links TRBV5-8 with TRBJ2-2, with D unclear. The germline gives CDR1 SGHTS, CDR2 YDEGEE. V was pared by 1 base and J by 2 bases, with 6 bases between. The CDR3 spans 14 residues.

This clone turned up a few times. V and J are TRBV6-5 and TRBJ1-5, with 9 positions matching TRBD1. The junction had 6 bases not matched to a gene; V was cut back by 6 bases and J by 6 bases. In germline, CDR1 is MNHEY, CDR2 SVGAGI. The CDR3 is made up of 14 amino acids. CDR3: CASRPGQGTQPQHF. Written as DNA, the CDR3 is TGTGCCAGCAGACCCGGACAGGGGACTCAGCCCCAGCATTTT.